This TCR beta chain is drawn from a study of blood T cell repertoires in COVID-19. Study details: The United States, Italy and Spain provided the acute and convalescent COVID-19 samples. Sources were T cells, B-cell-depleted T cells, or PBMCs; the material itself was cDNA or gDNA.

In the authors' methods: Estimation of nucleated cell counts was performed using reference gene primer amplification. Clones were read by immunoSEQ multiplex PCR, and TCRdb kept only the in-frame ones, dropping some. V and J calls and clone size are given by that table; D and trimming were obtained from the DNA. The sample includes around 34,000 clones, 80% of them seen just once. CDR3 size: 13 residues. The V and J ends lost 1 base and 6 bases respectively, with 7 bases between them. Per germline, CDR1 LGHDT and CDR2 YNNKEL (reference sequence). This clone has just a few counts. The TCR originated in a woman aged 70-85 years with acute or convalescent COVID-19. Material for sequencing was peripheral blood. The chain uses TRBV3-1 (or the pseudogene TRBV3-2) and TRBJ2-1, with D uncertain. The chain's CDR3 is CASSQGEPNEQFF. Written as DNA, the CDR3 is TGTGCCAGCAGCCAAGGAGAGCCCAATGAGCAGTTCTTC.